These 12 T cell receptor beta chains originate from one sample sequenced in a study of blood T cells in healthy people across ages. A sample-barcoded 5' primer and a J-beta primer mix were used in a second PCR of roughly 7 to 12 cycles. TCRdb independently ran MiXCR on the 5' RACE reads; one entry per CDR3 protein. The sample yields more than 1,000,000 distinct CDR3 sequences, 20% to 25% seen once. This same sample was also taken into another study, of T cells of mothers and their children.

Specimen: blood. The source of these receptors is a girl aged 2-10 years in good health.

V is TRBV20-1 and J is TRBJ1-1, with 10 bases fitting TRBD1. The germline V gene encodes CDR1 DFQATT and CDR2 SNEGSKA (reference sequence). The V and J ends lost 4 bases and 2 bases, in that order; junction bases with no gene match: 7. This CDR3 spans 15 amino acids. In DNA, the CDR3 is TGCAGTGCTAAAAACCGGGACAGGGGAAACACTGAAGCTTTCTTT. It codes for CSAKNRDRGNTEAFF.

For the CDR3, the DNA is TGTGCCAGCAGTTACCAGAGAACTAATGAAAAACTGTTTTTT. Translating it yields CASSYQRTNEKLFF. J is TRBJ1-4 and V is TRBV6-5; D remains unclear. V was cut by 2 bases and J by 1 base, with 5 bases left in between. The CDR3 runs 14 residues. CDR1 and CDR2 (germline): MNHEY, SVGAGI.

This clonotype has more than one count but fewer than ten. The genes are TRBV27 and TRBJ2-7; no definite D call. Germline V gives CDR1 MNHEY, CDR2 SMNVEV (reference sequence). The CDR3 is 9 amino acids. Trimming left V 6 bases short and J 8 bases short, with 5 bases between. CDR3 residues: CASRYQQYF. In DNA form, the CDR3 reads TGTGCCAGCAGATACCAGCAGTACTTC.

The chain employs TRBV20-1 and TRBJ1-4, with D hard to call. The CDR3 has 17 residues. V lost 3 bases and J 3 bases, leaving 20 bases between the germline ends. The germline gives CDR1 DFQATT, CDR2 SNEGSKA (reference sequence). The CDR3 DNA is TGCAGTGCTAGGCTGGCTGGGGTAGGACGGGCTAATGAAAAACTGTTTTTT. It specifies CSARLAGVGRANEKLFF.

This chain links TRBV13 with TRBJ2-7, with 8 bases aligning to TRBD1. The CDR3 consists of 15 residues. Losses at the gene ends were 5 bases for V and 7 bases for J; bases not matched to a gene: 13. CDR1 and CDR2 (germline): PRHDT, FYEKMQ (reference sequence). Written as DNA, the CDR3 is TGTGCCAGCAGCATCGGGGACAGGCCACTACGAGAGCAGTACTTC. Translating it yields CASSIGDRPLREQYF.

The chain is built from TRBV3-1 and TRBJ2-5; 8 positions agree with TRBD2. CDR3 length equals 17 residues. From germline, CDR1 is LGHDT and CDR2 YNNKEL (reference sequence). The V gene end was trimmed by 1 base and the J gene end by 0 bases; junction bases not matched to a gene: 7. The CDR3 bases are TGTGCCAGCAGCCAAGCGGGAGGGGACCTACACCAAGAGACCCAGTACTTC. Protein sequence: CASSQAGGDLHQETQYF.

This chain uses TRBV7-3 with TRBJ2-3; TRBD2 agrees at 11 bases. CDR3 length: 15 amino acids. V shed 6 bases and J 5 bases; nucleotides not matched to a gene: 7. Germline V gives CDR1 SGHTA, CDR2 FQGTGA. CDR3 bases: TGTGCCAGCAGTCCTCATAGCGGGAGGGTAGATACGCAGTATTTT. Translating it yields CASSPHSGRVDTQYF.

The J gene is TRBJ1-2, the V gene TRBV20-1; 11 bases map to TRBD1. The CDR3 sequence is 14 residues long. Germline assignment: CDR1 DFQATT and CDR2 SNEGSKA (reference sequence). With 3 bases clipped from V and 2 bases from J, the junction kept 2 bases outside the gene matches. The CDR3 sequence: CSARGQGENYGYTF. CDR3 DNA sequence: TGCAGTGCTAGGGGACAGGGGGAAAACTATGGCTACACCTTC.

J is TRBJ2-5 and V is TRBV27, with 10 bases that match TRBD2. There are 18 residues in the CDR3. V shed 5 bases, J shed 3 bases, and the junction held 15 bases outside the gene matches. Per germline, CDR1 MNHEY and CDR2 SMNVEV (reference sequence). CDR3: CASSPTRGALAGKETQYF. DNA for the CDR3: TGTGCCAGCAGTCCAACGAGGGGAGCACTAGCGGGGAAAGAGACCCAGTACTTC.

This chain joins TRBV12-3 or TRBV12-4 and TRBJ1-1; 7 positions agree with TRBD1. The CDR3 spans 13 residues. V shed 2 bases and J 14 bases; nucleotides not matched to a gene: 11. Here the CDR3 DNA reads TGTGCCAGCAGTTTATTTGGGGGACAGCTCCCCTTCTTT. This gives the protein CASSLFGGQLPFF.

Only a few counts were recorded for this clonotype. The CDR3 bases are TGTGCCAGCAGCTCCGGACAGGAGGGGGAGACCCAGTACTTC. It specifies CASSSGQEGETQYF. This chain connects TRBV13 to TRBJ2-5; D might be TRBD1 (7 bases). V was clipped by 4 bases and J by 5 bases, with 14 bases between them. Per the germline V gene, CDR1 is PRHDT and CDR2 is FYEKMQ (reference sequence). This CDR3 spans 14 amino acids.

Only a few counts were recorded for this clonotype. This sequence joins TRBV2 and TRBJ2-2; D perhaps matches TRBD2 (5 bases). The CDR3 contains 17 residues. Germline-derived CDR1 and CDR2 are SNHLY and FYNNEI. V dropped 10 bases and J dropped 2 bases, with 23 bases sitting between them. The CDR3 here is CATNRKGVYLNTGELFF. CDR3 in DNA: TGTGCCACCAACCGAAAGGGAGTTTATTTAAACACCGGGGAGCTGTTTTTT.